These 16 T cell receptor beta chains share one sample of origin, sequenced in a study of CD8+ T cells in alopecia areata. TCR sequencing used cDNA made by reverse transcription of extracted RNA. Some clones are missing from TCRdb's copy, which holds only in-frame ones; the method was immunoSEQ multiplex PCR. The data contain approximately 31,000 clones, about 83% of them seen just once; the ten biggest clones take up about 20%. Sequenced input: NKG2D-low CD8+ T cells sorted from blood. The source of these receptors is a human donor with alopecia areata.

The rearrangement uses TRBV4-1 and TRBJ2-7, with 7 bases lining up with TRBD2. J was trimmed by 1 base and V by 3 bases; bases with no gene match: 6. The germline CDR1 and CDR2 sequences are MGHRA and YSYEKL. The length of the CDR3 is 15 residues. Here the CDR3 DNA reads TGCGCCAGCAGCCAGGGGCCAGCGGGATCCTACGAGCAGTACTTC. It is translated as CASSQGPAGSYEQYF.

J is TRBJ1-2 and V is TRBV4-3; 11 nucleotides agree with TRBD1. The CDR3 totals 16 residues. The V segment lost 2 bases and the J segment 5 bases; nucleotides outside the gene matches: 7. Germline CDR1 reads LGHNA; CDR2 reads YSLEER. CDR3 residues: CASSQHGQGARYGYTF. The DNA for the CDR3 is TGCGCCAGCAGCCAACACGGACAGGGGGCGCGGTATGGCTACACCTTC.

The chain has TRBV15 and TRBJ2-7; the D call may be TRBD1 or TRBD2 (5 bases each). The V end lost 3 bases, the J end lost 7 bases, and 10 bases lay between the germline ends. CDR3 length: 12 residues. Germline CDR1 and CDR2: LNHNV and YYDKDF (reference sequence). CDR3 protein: CATSSEGWEQYF. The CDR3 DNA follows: TGTGCCACCAGCAGCGAGGGGTGGGAGCAGTACTTC. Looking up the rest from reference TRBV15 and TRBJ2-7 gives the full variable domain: DAMVIQNPRYQVTQFGKPVTLSCSQTLNHNVMYWYQQKSSQAPKLLFHYYDKDFNNEADTPDNFQSRRPNTSFCFLDIRSPGLGDTAMYLCATSSEGWEQYFGPGTRLTVT.

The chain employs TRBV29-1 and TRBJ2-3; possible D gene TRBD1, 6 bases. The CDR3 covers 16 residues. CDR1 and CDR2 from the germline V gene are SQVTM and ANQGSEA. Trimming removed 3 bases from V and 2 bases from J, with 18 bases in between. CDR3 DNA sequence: TGCAGCGTTGAGAAAGGGGGTTATACGTTCACAGATACGCAGTATTTT. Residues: CSVEKGGYTFTDTQYF.

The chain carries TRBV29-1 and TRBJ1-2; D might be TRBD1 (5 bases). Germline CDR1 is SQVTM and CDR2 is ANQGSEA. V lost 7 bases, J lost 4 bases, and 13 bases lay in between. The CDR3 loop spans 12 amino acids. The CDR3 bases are TGCAGCGACGGCCAACAGGTCTATGGCTACACCTTC. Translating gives CSDGQQVYGYTF.

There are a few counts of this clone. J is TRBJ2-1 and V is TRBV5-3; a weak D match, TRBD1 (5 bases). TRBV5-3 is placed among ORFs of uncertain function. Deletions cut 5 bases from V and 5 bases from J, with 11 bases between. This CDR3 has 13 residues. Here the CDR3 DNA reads TGTGCCAGAAGTTTAAACAGGAACAATGAGCAGTTCTTC. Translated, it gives CARSLNRNNEQFF.

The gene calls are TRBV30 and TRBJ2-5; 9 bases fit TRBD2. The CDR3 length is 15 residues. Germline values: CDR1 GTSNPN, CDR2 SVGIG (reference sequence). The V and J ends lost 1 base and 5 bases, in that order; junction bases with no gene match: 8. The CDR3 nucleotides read TGTGCCTGGAGTGGTGTTAGCGGGAGATTGGAGACCCAGTACTTC. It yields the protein CAWSGVSGRLETQYF.

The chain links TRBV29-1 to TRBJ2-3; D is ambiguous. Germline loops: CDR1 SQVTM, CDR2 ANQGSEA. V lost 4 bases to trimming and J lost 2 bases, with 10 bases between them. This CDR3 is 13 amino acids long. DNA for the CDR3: TGCAGCGTTGTTCTCCTAATCACAGATACGCAGTATTTT. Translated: CSVVLLITDTQYF.

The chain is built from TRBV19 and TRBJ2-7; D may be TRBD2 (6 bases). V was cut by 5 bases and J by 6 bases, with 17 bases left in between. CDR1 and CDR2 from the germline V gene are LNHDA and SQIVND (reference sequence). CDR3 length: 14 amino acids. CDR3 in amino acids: CASSSHGTPLEQYF. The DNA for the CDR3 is TGTGCCAGTAGTTCCCACGGGACTCCCCTCGAGCAGTACTTC.

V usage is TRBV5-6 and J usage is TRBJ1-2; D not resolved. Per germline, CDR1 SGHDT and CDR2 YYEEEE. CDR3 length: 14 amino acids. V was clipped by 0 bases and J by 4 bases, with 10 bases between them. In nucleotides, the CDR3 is TGTGCCAGCAGCTTGGAGGCAGTTGCCTATGGCTACACCTTC. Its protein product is CASSLEAVAYGYTF.

The CDR3, as DNA: TGTGCCAGCAGCTTAGTTGCGACTCAAGAGACCCAGTACTTC. This sequence encodes CASSLVATQETQYF. This chain connects TRBV7-6 to TRBJ2-5; unclear D gene. The germline V gene encodes CDR1 SGHVS and CDR2 FNYEAQ. This CDR3 is built from 14 residues. Trimming removed 1 base at V and 2 bases at J, with 8 bases between.

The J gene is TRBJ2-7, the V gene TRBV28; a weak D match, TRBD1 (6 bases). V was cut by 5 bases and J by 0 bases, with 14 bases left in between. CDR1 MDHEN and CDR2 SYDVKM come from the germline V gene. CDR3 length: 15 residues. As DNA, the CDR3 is TGTGCCAGCAGTCTGGAGGACAGTTCCTCCTACGAGCAGTACTTC. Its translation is CASSLEDSSSYEQYF.

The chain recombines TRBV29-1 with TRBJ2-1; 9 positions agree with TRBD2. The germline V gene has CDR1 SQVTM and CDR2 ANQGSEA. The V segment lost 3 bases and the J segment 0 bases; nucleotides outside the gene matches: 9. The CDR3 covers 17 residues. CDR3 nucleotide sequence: TGCAGCGTTGATGGCGTGGCGGGAGGGAGCTCCTACAATGAGCAGTTCTTC. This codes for CSVDGVAGGSSYNEQFF.

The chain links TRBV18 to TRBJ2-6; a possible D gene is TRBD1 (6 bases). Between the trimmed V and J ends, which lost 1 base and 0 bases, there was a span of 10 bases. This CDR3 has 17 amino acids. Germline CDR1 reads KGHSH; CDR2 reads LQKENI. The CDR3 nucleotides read TGTGCCAGCTCACCACTGGAAGGGGGCTCTGGGGCCAACGTCCTGACTTTC. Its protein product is CASSPLEGGSGANVLTF.

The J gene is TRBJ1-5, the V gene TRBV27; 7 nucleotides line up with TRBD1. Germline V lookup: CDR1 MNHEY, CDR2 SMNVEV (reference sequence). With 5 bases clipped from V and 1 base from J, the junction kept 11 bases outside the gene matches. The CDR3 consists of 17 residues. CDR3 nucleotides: TGTGCCAGCAGTAACGTCCTAGGGGGCGTGAGCAATCAGCCCCAGCATTTT. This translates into CASSNVLGGVSNQPQHF.

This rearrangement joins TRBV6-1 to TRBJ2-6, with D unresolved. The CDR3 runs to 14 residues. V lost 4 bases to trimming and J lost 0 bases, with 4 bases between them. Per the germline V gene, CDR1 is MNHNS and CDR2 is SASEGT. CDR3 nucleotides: TGTGCCAGCAGTGGGGGCTCTGGGGCCAACGTCCTGACTTTC. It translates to CASSGGSGANVLTF.